Following are 2 T cell receptor beta chains from one sample sequenced in a study of blood T cell repertoires in COVID-19. Method: immunoSEQ multiplex PCR; TCRdb's copy keeps in-frame clones and lacks some. The sample has approximately 210,000 clones, 82% seen once. Input material: peripheral blood. These receptors were collected from a woman in her thirties or forties with acute or convalescent COVID-19.

V gene TRBV5-1 combines with J gene TRBJ1-4; maybe TRBD1 (6 bases). The CDR3 is 15 amino acids. The V gene's germline CDR1 is SGHRS and CDR2 YFSETQ. The V end lost 5 bases, the J end lost 7 bases, and 18 bases lay between the germline ends. The CDR3 bases are TGCGCCAGCAGGCAGGGGCCGGCGAGCATTGAAAAACTGTTTTTT. Translating it yields CASRQGPASIEKLFF.

The CDR3 region is CASSQTGSYNSPLHF. The CDR3 DNA follows: TGTGCCAGCAGCCAAACGGGCTCCTATAATTCACCCCTCCACTTT. This chain joins TRBV3-1 (or the pseudogene TRBV3-2) and TRBJ1-6, with unresolved D. CDR1 and CDR2 (germline): LGHDT, YNNKEL (reference sequence). V lost 2 bases, J lost 0 bases, and 5 bases lay in between. The CDR3 totals 15 residues.